The rows below give T cell receptor beta chains drawn from one sample of a study of blood T cell repertoires in COVID-19. The repertoire was sequenced with immunoSEQ multiplex PCR; TCRdb's copy has only in-frame clones and lacks some. There are under 250,000 clones in the sample; 80% to 90% occur only once, and 2% to 3% lies in the top ten. What was sequenced was peripheral blood. These receptors originate from a woman aged 40 to 50 with active or convalescent COVID-19. The CDR3 runs from the conserved cysteine through the conserved F or W. Each record gives: clone size, J gene, V gene, D gene, CDR3 DNA, CDR3 protein. The D gene is left open where the match is weak. Size tells how often a clone was seen (once, few, many) or the class of an expanded clone, and some rows leave it out.

>once|TRBJ2-2|TRBV2|TRBD2
TGTGCCAGCAGCCAAGCGGGGGTACTCGGGGAGCTGTTTTTT
CASSQAGVLGELFF
>-|TRBJ1-6|TRBV27|-
TGTGCCAGCAACGGGGTCTCCCCCAATTCACCCCTCCACTTT
CASNGVSPNSPLHF
>-|TRBJ1-5|TRBV2|-
TGTGCCAGCAGTGAAGTAGCGAGGTTTGGGGGCAATCAGCCCCAGCATTTT
CASSEVARFGGNQPQHF
>-|TRBJ2-1|TRBV7-3|TRBD2
TGTGCCAGCAGCCGCGGGACTAGCGGGAACGATGAGCAGTTCTTC
CASSRGTSGNDEQFF
>-|TRBJ2-5|TRBV6-2/TRBV6-3|TRBD2
TGTGCCAGCAGTTACCAGCGGGGGGCACCCCAAGAGTCCCAGTACTTC
CASSYQRGAPQESQYF
>once|TRBJ2-7|TRBV27|TRBD1
TGTGCCAGCAGCTTACAGGGGGGCAATGCCTACGAGCAGTACTTC
CASSLQGGNAYEQYF
>few|TRBJ1-2|TRBV12-3/TRBV12-4|-
TGTGCCAGCAGTACAGGGAGCGGTGGCTACACCTTC
CASSTGSGGYTF
>-|TRBJ2-7|TRBV7-9|TRBD1
TGTGCCAGCAGCTTAGCGGGGACAGGGGCCTACGAGCAGTACTTC
CASSLAGTGAYEQYF
>-|TRBJ1-1|TRBV19|TRBD1
TGTGCCAGCCAAGAGACAGGGGAGGTTACTGAAGCTTTCTTT
CASQETGEVTEAFF
>-|TRBJ2-3|TRBV4-1|TRBD2
TGCGCCAGCAGCCAAGACCGACTAGCGGGGACAGATACGCAGTATTTT
CASSQDRLAGTDTQYF
>once|TRBJ1-2|TRBV7-9|-
TGTGCCAGCAGCTTAGGAGAGTTTGTAGATGGCTACACCTTC
CASSLGEFVDGYTF